The sequence of this T cell receptor (beta chain) was determined in a study of shared clonotypes between healthy human individuals (dated by TCRdb to 2020 to 2022). With regard to the full study: A few men and two women, aged 18 to 49 years, made up the cohort. For each donor, CD4 naive and CD4 memory were each run on three plates, CD8 naive on two plates, and CD8 memory on one plate. To estimate repertoire size and how much clonotypes are shared between individuals, the study performed deep sequencing of blood TCR repertoires from roughly five healthy adults. Different laboratories and diverse techniques were used to prepare libraries and sequence TCR repertoires, to increase sequencing depth and limit assay-specific biases. Between about 0.85 and 8.9 billion PBMCs per donor were obtained by leukapheresis.

Using the deep immunoSEQ assay, TCR CDR3 regions were amplified from genomic DNA by multiplex PCR. Extracted genomic DNA from each cell subset was spread evenly across all wells of several immunoSEQ 96-well plates, with each plate serving as a replicate. For sorted subsets, around 0.2 ug of genomic DNA, equivalent to some 30,000 T cell genomes, went into each replicate PCR. Purified libraries were measured with a Qubit 3.0 fluorometer, size-checked on a Bioanalyzer 2100, and measured again with the KAPA Library Quantification kit. Every immunoSEQ 96-well plate was sequenced on a dedicated single-read 150-cycle Illumina NextSeq 550 flow cell. The published analysis was carried out like this. Because the immunoSEQ output held only junctional sequences and lacked quality scores, the filtering could not match the filtering applied to full-length reads. To assign V/J genes and CDR3, sequences were annotated using PyIR, a Python wrapper for IgBLAST v1.9, with IMGT germline references. Reads were removed for weak V/J assignments (E-value above 1e-6), missing CDR3, stop codons, out-of-frame junctions, or ambiguous translated residues. V3J clonotypes were defined by identical inferred V gene, J gene, and CDR3 amino acid sequence. To compute the percentage overlap between repertoires, the number of shared unique clonotypes was divided by the size of the smaller repertoire. RTK rarefaction, the Chao1 estimator, and Recon v2.1 estimates of unobserved clonotypes were used to assess repertoire richness. Generation probabilities for all TCRbeta clonotypes obtained by the gDNA method from a handful of donors were computed using OLGA. What TCRdb holds here is the immuneACCESS table cut down to in-frame rearrangements. Part of the clones is not present; checked against another copy, under half of the missing clones reflect an unresolved V gene, and the others are unexplained. D and trimming were read from the DNA, whereas the V and J calls and clone size are those reported in that table. This sample has 950,000 to 1,100,000 clones in its table, and 70% to 80% of those were observed once. Jointly, the top ten make up roughly 0.55% of the sample.

Results the study describes overall, beyond this receptor: Sampling was restricted to blood, and TCR repertoires in tissues likely differ from the TCR repertoires found in blood. Based on pairwise subsampling, the degree of clonotype sharing among donors was expected to be affected by sequencing depth. Across a handful of donors, approximately 5% of naive CD4, roughly 3.5% of naive CD8, approximately 2.5% of memory CD4, and approximately 0.42% of memory CD8 clonotypes were shared. Because the study included a small number of donors, the genetic and exposure-history diversity represented was limited. Naive subsets generally had larger estimated clonotype richness than memory subsets did. Even with the large sequencing depth, rarefaction of the sorted-subset datasets indicated that sequencing was incomplete. Higher generation probabilities were observed for clonotypes shared by all four sorted-subset donors than for non-shared clonotypes.

The donors were healthy, HIV-negative adults with no recently reported acute infections or vaccinations. All donors were Caucasian adults living in Nashville, Tennessee, USA. CD4+ T cells were enriched by magnetic negative selection, after which naive cells were positively selected on CD45RA and the negative fraction was taken as the memory subset. Blood was obtained by leukapheresis, after which PBMCs were separated by Ficoll-Histopaque density gradient centrifugation and cryopreserved in liquid nitrogen vapor phase. Analytical flow cytometry was used to check the purity and quantity of every magnetically sorted T cell population. Each sorted fraction had its genomic DNA isolated and then quantified by UV absorbance on a Nanodrop 2000c. Of note for this clone: Its antigen remains unidentified. There are no base qualities to consult, and no much larger clone falls within one base.

The origin of this receptor is a man between 18 and 29 years old in good health. Some clones in this sample may be carry-over from other donors' samples. Sequencing was done on a sample of memory CD4+ T cells from PBMCs. The sample's cell subset or site label is to be understood as: CD45RA-negative fraction.

The CDR3 region has the sequence CASSIAGQGTEAFF. The DNA reads TGTGCCAGTAGTATAGCCGGACAGGGGACTGAAGCTTTCTTT. The V and J segments used are TRBV19 and TRBJ1-1, with 9 junctional bases fitting TRBD1. The V end gives up 1 base and the J end 5 bases, leaving 2 bases in the junction not matched to a gene. The CDR3 spans 14 residues, from the cysteine through the phenylalanine. Only the CDR3 DNA is retained, 42 bases long and in frame from the first base. The germline V gene (reference sequence) provides CDR1 LNHDA and CDR2 SQIVND.